This T cell receptor beta chain was found in a study of shared T cell receptors in the human thymus. Sequencing was performed with immunoSEQ multiplex PCR; in TCRdb, only in-frame clones are kept and a portion is missing. The profile shows about 380,000 clones, 85% to 95% of them singletons. The sequenced sample was thymocytes. This clonotype was sampled from a human donor.

Written as DNA, the CDR3 is TGTGCCAGCAGTTACTCGACACTGGTTATGAATGAGCAGTTCTTC. Translating it yields CASSYSTLVMNEQFF. This chain joins TRBV6-5 and TRBJ2-1, with D unresolved. This CDR3 has 15 residues. Trimming cost V 0 bases and J 7 bases, with 13 bases left between them. The germline V gene encodes CDR1 MNHEY and CDR2 SVGAGI.